This T cell receptor beta chain appears in the sequencing data of a study of OX40 agonist ivuxolimab in advanced cancers. Study-wide background: As their treatment, patients were administered ivuxolimab, an agonistic anti-OX40 (CD134) antibody. Eligibility rules accepted prior anti-PD-1, anti-PD-L1 or anti-CTLA-4 therapy, and 40% had some. A mean age of approximately 60 years, range about 23 to 80, was recorded, and 80% to 90% were male. Study-wide results and limits: Blood T cells, both CD4+ and CD8+, expanded clonally by week 6 at 0.1 to 3.0 mg/kg.

J gave up 2 bases and V 5 bases, and 6 bases lay outside the gene matches. The germline CDR1 and CDR2 sequences are SGHAT and FQNNGV. The CDR3 is made up of 14 amino acids. Concerning this clone: Its antigen is not identified.

Assay used: immunoSEQ multiplex PCR; TCRdb lists only in-frame clones, some missing. The sample includes 75,000 to 85,000 clones, about nine tenths of them seen just once. The receptor was isolated from an adult with an advanced solid tumor such as melanoma, head and neck, liver or kidney cancer. The sample in question was CD4+ or CD8+ T cells sorted from blood, obtained in a trial of the OX40 agonist ivuxolimab. The chain uses TRBV11-2 and TRBJ2-7; 7 positions agree with TRBD2. In DNA form, the CDR3 reads TGTGCCAGCAGCCCTAGGACTAGGACCTACGAGCAGTACTTC. Translated: CASSPRTRTYEQYF.